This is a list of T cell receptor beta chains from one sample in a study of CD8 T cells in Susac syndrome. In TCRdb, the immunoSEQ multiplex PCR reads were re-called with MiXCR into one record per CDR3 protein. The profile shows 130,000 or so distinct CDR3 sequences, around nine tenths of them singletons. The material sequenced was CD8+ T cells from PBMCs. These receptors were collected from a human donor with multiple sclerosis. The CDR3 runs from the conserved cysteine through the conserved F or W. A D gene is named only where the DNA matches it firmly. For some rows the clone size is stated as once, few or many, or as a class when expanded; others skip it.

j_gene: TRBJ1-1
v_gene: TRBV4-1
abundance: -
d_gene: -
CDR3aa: CASSQDPITEAFF
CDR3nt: TGCGCCAGCAGCCAAGACCCCATCACTGAAGCTTTCTTT

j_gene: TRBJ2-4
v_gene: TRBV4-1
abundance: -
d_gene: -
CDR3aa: CASTLGIPSSTIQYF
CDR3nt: TGCGCCAGCACTTTGGGGATCCCCTCAAGTACCATTCAGTACTTC

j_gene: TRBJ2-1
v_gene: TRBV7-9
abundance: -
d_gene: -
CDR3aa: CASSSPAGRELDEQFF
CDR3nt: TGTGCCAGCAGCTCTCCAGCTGGGCGTGAATTGGATGAGCAGTTCTTC

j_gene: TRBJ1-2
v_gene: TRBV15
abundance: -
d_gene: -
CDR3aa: CATSHTFGFYGYTF
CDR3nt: TGTGCCACCAGCCACACCTTTGGGTTTTATGGCTACACCTTC

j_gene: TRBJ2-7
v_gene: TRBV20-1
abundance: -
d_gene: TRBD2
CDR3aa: CSARSGSSYEQYF
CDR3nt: TGCAGTGCTAGGAGCGGGAGCTCCTACGAGCAGTACTTC

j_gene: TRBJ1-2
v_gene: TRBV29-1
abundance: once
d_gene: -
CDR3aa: CSVEDHRVPLNGYTF
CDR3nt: TGCAGCGTTGAAGACCACAGGGTACCATTGAATGGCTACACCTTC

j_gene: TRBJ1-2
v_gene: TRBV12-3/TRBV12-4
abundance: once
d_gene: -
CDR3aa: CASTAFEGSNYGYTF
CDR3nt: TGTGCCAGCACCGCTTTTGAGGGGTCAAACTATGGCTACACCTTC

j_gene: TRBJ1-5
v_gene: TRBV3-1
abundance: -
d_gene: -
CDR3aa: CASSQEDRGALSQPQHF
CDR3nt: TGTGCCAGCAGCCAAGAGGACCGGGGGGCGTTAAGTCAGCCCCAGCATTTT

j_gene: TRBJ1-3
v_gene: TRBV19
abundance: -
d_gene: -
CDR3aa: CASSISSGNTIYF
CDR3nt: TGTGCCAGTAGTATAAGCTCTGGAAACACCATATATTTT

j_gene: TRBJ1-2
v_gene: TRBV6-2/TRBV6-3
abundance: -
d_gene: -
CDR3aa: CASSYSTGAGYTF
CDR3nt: TGTGCCAGCAGTTATTCGACAGGCGCTGGCTACACCTTC

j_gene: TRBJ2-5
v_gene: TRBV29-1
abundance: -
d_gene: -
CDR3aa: CSLSDFQETQYF
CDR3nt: TGCAGCCTCAGCGACTTTCAAGAGACCCAGTACTTC

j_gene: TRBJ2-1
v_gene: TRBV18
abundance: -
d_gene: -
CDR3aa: CASSPVNNEQFF
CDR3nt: TGTGCCAGCTCACCAGTAAACAATGAGCAGTTCTTC

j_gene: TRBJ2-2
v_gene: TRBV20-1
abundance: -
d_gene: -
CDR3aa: CSAREVQVNTGELFF
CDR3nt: TGCAGTGCTAGAGAAGTACAGGTGAACACCGGGGAGCTGTTTTTT

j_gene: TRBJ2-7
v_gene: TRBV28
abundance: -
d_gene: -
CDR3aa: CASTYISGGSEQYF
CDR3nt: TGTGCCAGCACTTACATTAGTGGAGGATCCGAGCAGTACTTC

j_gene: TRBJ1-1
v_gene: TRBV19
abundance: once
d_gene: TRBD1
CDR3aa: CASSWTGHTEAFF
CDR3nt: TGTGCCAGTAGTTGGACAGGTCACACTGAAGCTTTCTTT

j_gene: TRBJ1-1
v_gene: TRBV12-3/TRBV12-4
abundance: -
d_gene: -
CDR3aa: CASSLGGGHTEAFF
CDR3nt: TGTGCCAGCAGTTTAGGAGGGGGGCACACTGAAGCTTTCTTT

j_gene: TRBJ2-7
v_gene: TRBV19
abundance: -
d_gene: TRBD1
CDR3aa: CASSMAQGVYEQYF
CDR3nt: TGTGCCAGTAGTATGGCTCAGGGGGTATACGAGCAGTACTTC

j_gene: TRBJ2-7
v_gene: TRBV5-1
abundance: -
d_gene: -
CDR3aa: CASSSGWEQYF
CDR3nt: TGCGCCAGCAGCTCCGGATGGGAGCAGTACTTC

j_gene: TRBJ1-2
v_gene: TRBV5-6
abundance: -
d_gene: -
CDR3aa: CASSWWQGRLGYTF
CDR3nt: TGTGCCAGCAGCTGGTGGCAGGGTAGATTGGGCTACACCTTC

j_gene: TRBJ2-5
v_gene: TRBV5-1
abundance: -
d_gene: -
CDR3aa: CASSLAMGETQYF
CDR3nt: TGCGCCAGCAGCTTGGCTATGGGGGAGACCCAGTACTTC

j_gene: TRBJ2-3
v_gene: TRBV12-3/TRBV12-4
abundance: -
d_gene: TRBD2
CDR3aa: CASSLLAGMTDTQYF
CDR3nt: TGTGCCAGCAGTTTACTAGCGGGAATGACAGATACGCAGTATTTT

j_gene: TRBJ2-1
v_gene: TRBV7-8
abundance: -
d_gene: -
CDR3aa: CASSLEAGFDNEQFF
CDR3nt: TGTGCCAGCAGCTTAGAGGCGGGGTTTGACAATGAGCAGTTCTTC

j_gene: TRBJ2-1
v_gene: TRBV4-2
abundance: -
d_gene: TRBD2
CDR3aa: CASSQVPSGGEGLDEQFF
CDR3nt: TGTGCCAGCAGCCAAGTCCCATCGGGGGGGGAGGGCCTAGATGAGCAGTTCTTC

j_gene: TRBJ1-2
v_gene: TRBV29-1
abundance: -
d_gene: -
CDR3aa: CSVTAQGLNYGYTF
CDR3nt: TGCAGCGTTACCGCCCAGGGGCTTAACTATGGCTACACCTTC

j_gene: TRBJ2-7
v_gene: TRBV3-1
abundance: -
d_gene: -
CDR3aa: CASSQDSLTYEQYF
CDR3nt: TGTGCCAGCAGCCAAGATTCCTTAACCTACGAGCAGTACTTC

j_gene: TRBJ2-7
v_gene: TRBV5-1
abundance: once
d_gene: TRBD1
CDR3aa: CASSLAMDRVYEQYF
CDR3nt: TGCGCCAGCAGCTTGGCCATGGACAGGGTTTACGAGCAGTACTTC

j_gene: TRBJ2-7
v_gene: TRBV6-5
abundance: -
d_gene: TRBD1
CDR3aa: CASSHADRGSYEQYF
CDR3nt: TGTGCCAGCAGTCATGCCGACAGGGGATCCTACGAGCAGTACTTC

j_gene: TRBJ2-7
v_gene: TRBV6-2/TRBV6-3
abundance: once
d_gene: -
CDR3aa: CASSPWIYEQYF
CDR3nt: TGTGCCAGCAGTCCCTGGATCTACGAGCAGTACTTC

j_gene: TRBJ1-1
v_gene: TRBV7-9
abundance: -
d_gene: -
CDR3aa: CAAGNTEAFF
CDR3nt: TGTGCCGCAGGGAACACTGAAGCTTTCTTT

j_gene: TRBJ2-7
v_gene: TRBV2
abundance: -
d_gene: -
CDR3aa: CASSGGLYEQYF
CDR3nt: TGTGCCAGCAGTGGCGGACTCTACGAGCAGTACTTC

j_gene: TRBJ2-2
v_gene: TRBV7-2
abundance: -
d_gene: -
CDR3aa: CASSSPAGELFF
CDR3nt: TGTGCCAGCAGCTCCCCGGCCGGGGAGCTGTTTTTT

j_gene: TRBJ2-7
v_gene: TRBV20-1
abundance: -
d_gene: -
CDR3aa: CSASPSAENYEQYF
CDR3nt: TGCAGTGCTAGCCCCTCCGCAGAGAACTACGAGCAGTACTTC

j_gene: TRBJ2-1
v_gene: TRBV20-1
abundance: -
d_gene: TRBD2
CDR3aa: CSASLAVYNEQFF
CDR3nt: TGCAGTGCTAGCCTAGCGGTTTACAATGAGCAGTTCTTC